This T cell receptor (beta chain) is drawn from a study of technical replicates of blood from a handful of donors. This CDR3 has 17 amino acids. Only in-frame clones appear in the TCRdb table, and some are missing; sequencing was by immunoSEQ multiplex PCR. The table has about 81,000 clones, about 96% seen once. J is TRBJ1-3 and V is TRBV21-1; the table calls TRBD1, which could not be checked here. TRBV21-1 is a documented pseudogene. The sequencing input was T cells isolated from PBMCs. The sequence was collected from a human donor in good health. The CDR3 DNA follows: TGTGCCAGCAGCAAATCAGCCCCAGGGCCTACCGGAAACACCATATATTTT. Translated, it gives CASSKSAPGPTGNTIYF.